Shown below are 18 T cell receptor beta chains from a single sample sequenced in a study of T cells in Graves' hyperthyroidism and ophthalmopathy. Regions amplified from RNA transcripts were the TCR beta CDR3 regions. With the HTBI primer set, the TCR CDR3 went through a first round of RT-PCR. TCRdb re-called the multiplex PCR reads with MiXCR, one entry per CDR3 protein. The table includes under 450,000 distinct CDR3 sequences, 17% detected once. Specimen: blood. These receptor sequences come from a woman in her twenties or thirties with Graves' hyperthyroidism that later progressed to Graves' ophthalmopathy.

V usage is TRBV19 and J usage is TRBJ2-6; 8 bases are shared with TRBD1. The V segment lost 9 bases and the J segment 0 bases; nucleotides outside the gene matches: 7. Germline CDR1 and CDR2: LNHDA and SQIVND (reference sequence). The CDR3 is 16 amino acids. The CDR3 DNA is TGTGCCAGCGCTCCAACAGGGGGCTCTGGGGCCAACGTCCTGACTTTC. It codes for CASAPTGGSGANVLTF.

The chain carries TRBV19 and TRBJ1-2; 10 positions match TRBD1. The germline V gene encodes CDR1 LNHDA and CDR2 SQIVND (reference sequence). With 6 bases clipped from V and 6 bases from J, the junction kept 7 bases outside the gene matches. The CDR3 covers 14 residues. CDR3 in amino acids: CASSATGGRDGYTF. CDR3 nucleotides: TGTGCCAGTAGCGCGACAGGGGGCCGGGATGGCTACACCTTC.

V usage is TRBV6-2 or TRBV6-3 and J usage is TRBJ2-3; perhaps TRBD1 as D (6 bases). Germline CDR1 and CDR2: MNHEY and SVGEGT. The CDR3 loop spans 14 amino acids. V lost 6 bases, J lost 4 bases, and 14 bases lay in between. In nucleotides, the CDR3 is TGTGCCAGCAGCCAGGGGTATAGGGCAGATACGCAGTATTTT. Its translation is CASSQGYRADTQYF.

This clonotype has ten or more counts. This sequence joins TRBV2 and TRBJ1-5; D remains unclear. CDR3 length: 15 residues. V lost 2 bases, J lost 2 bases, and 10 bases lay in between. Germline values: CDR1 SNHLY, CDR2 FYNNEI. CDR3 region: CASSEQTSGNQPQHF. In DNA, the CDR3 is TGTGCCAGCAGTGAACAGACCTCGGGCAATCAGCCCCAGCATTTT.

This clonotype was observed many times. The J gene is TRBJ2-1, the V gene TRBV20-1; D unclear. Per the germline V gene, CDR1 is DFQATT and CDR2 is SNEGSKA (reference sequence). Trimming removed 0 bases from V and 0 bases from J, with 9 bases in between. The CDR3 runs 15 residues. The CDR3 spells CSAREARGSYNEQFF. The CDR3, as DNA: TGCAGTGCTAGAGAGGCCAGAGGCTCCTACAATGAGCAGTTCTTC.

The rearrangement uses TRBV6-9 and TRBJ1-1, with TRBD1 as a possible D gene (5 bases). This CDR3 spans 15 amino acids. The ends were cut back, 3 bases at V and 1 base at J, with 12 bases in the middle. Germline CDR1 reads MNHGY; CDR2 reads SVAAGI. CDR3 nucleotides: TGTGCCAGCAGTTACTGGGAAACAGGGAACACTGAAGCTTTCTTT. This encodes CASSYWETGNTEAFF.

A note on this clonotype: One end of the junction does not line up with germline, which may come from a read error. The gene calls are TRBV19 and TRBJ1-1, with D unclear. The CDR3 loop spans 15 amino acids. The germline gives CDR1 LNHDA, CDR2 SQIVND (reference sequence). The CDR3 reads CASSIDGWFGTEASF. The CDR3 coding sequence is TGTGCCAGTAGTATAGACGGTTGGTTTGGAACTGAAGCCTCCTTT.

This clonotype was found many times. The chain carries TRBV12-3 or TRBV12-4 and TRBJ2-7; a possible D gene is TRBD1 (6 bases). This CDR3 is built from 14 residues. V lost 6 bases, J lost 1 base, and 13 bases lay in between. The CDR3 sequence is CASSWDITSYEQYF. The CDR3 DNA follows: TGTGCCAGCAGCTGGGACATAACATCCTACGAGCAGTACTTC.

This clonotype showed up many times. The chain carries TRBV20-1 and TRBJ2-1; 10 positions agree with TRBD1. This CDR3 comprises 14 residues. After removal of 5 bases from V and 8 bases from J, the junction contained 9 bases not matched to a gene. Per the germline V gene, CDR1 is DFQATT and CDR2 is SNEGSKA (reference sequence). The CDR3 region is CSADRDRGSDEQFF. As DNA, the CDR3 is TGCAGTGCTGACCGGGACAGGGGATCCGATGAGCAGTTCTTC.

This clonotype occurred a few times. This chain connects TRBV5-1 to TRBJ2-3; maybe TRBD2 (5 bases). The CDR3 spans 17 residues. Between the trimmed V and J ends, which lost 3 bases and 2 bases, there was a span of 19 bases. Per germline, CDR1 SGHRS and CDR2 YFSETQ. CDR3 bases: TGCGCCAGCAGCTCGGGGTTCAACCCGGGGATCACAGATACGCAGTATTTT. Protein product: CASSSGFNPGITDTQYF.

This clonotype has ten or more counts. This chain uses TRBV11-2 with TRBJ2-5, with D hard to call. The germline CDR1 and CDR2 sequences are SGHAT and FQNNGV. There are 12 residues in the CDR3. V dropped 0 bases and J dropped 5 bases, with 4 bases sitting between them. CDR3 region: CASSLDRETQYF. The DNA for the CDR3 is TGTGCCAGCAGCTTAGATCGCGAGACCCAGTACTTC.

The rearrangement uses TRBV6-5 and TRBJ2-7, with 10 bases that match TRBD2. Germline V gene sequence: CDR1 MNHEY, CDR2 SVGAGI. The CDR3 length is 15 residues. V gave up 4 bases and J gave up 5 bases; unmatched junction bases: 8. The CDR3 is CASSSSSGRLNEQYF. Written as DNA, the CDR3 is TGTGCCAGCAGTTCCTCTAGCGGGAGATTGAACGAGCAGTACTTC.

The chain couples TRBV19 to TRBJ2-5, with 7 bases matching TRBD1. This CDR3 is built from 13 residues. Germline V gene sequence: CDR1 LNHDA, CDR2 SQIVND (reference sequence). The junction had 5 bases not matched to a gene; V was cut back by 5 bases and J by 5 bases. The CDR3 is CASSVNRGETQYF. CDR3 nucleotide sequence: TGTGCCAGTAGTGTAAACAGGGGTGAGACCCAGTACTTC. Together with reference TRBV19 and TRBJ2-5, the CDR3 gives the full variable domain: DGGITQSPKYLFRKEGQNVTLSCEQNLNHDAMYWYRQDPGQGLRLIYYSQIVNDFQKGDIAEGYSVSREKKESFPLTVTSAQKNPTAFYLCASSVNRGETQYFGPGTRLLVL.

This clonotype was seen ten or more times. The J gene is TRBJ2-5, the V gene TRBV28; 8 nucleotides align to TRBD2. V shed 7 bases, J shed 5 bases, and the junction held 9 bases outside the gene matches. The CDR3 extends over 14 amino acids. In germline, CDR1 is MDHEN, CDR2 SYDVKM. DNA of the CDR3: TGTGCCAGCAAGGATAGCGGGGATGGGGAGACCCAGTACTTC. Its protein is CASKDSGDGETQYF.

This chain uses TRBV20-1 with TRBJ2-7; D gene uncertain. Germline V lookup: CDR1 DFQATT, CDR2 SNEGSKA (reference sequence). The CDR3 spans 14 residues. V dropped 0 bases and J dropped 3 bases, with 12 bases sitting between them. CDR3 DNA sequence: TGCAGTGCTAGAGACCCCGGACGAGACTACGAGCAGTACTTC. Protein: CSARDPGRDYEQYF.

This clonotype was seen only a few times. The chain has TRBV10-3 and TRBJ2-2; no clear D. The CDR3 is made up of 12 amino acids. CDR1 and CDR2 from the germline V gene are ENHRY and SYGVKD. The V end was cut by 3 bases, the J end by 9 bases, with 8 bases between. The CDR3 loop is CAISDVGRELFF. CDR3 bases: TGTGCCATCAGTGACGTAGGAAGGGAGCTGTTTTTT.

There are a few counts of this clonotype. The chain uses TRBV28 and TRBJ1-1; D uncertain. The germline V gene encodes CDR1 MDHEN and CDR2 SYDVKM. The V end lost 10 bases, the J end lost 6 bases, and 21 bases lay between the germline ends. The CDR3 spans 14 residues. The CDR3 region is CATRPGSVGAEAFF. The CDR3 DNA reads as TGTGCCACTCGTCCGGGGAGTGTTGGCGCTGAAGCTTTCTTT.

The chain carries TRBV5-1 and TRBJ2-1; TRBD1 matches at 11 bases. The CDR3 consists of 16 residues. Trimming at V came to 7 bases and at J to 6 bases, leaving 12 bases not matched to a gene. Germline V gives CDR1 SGHRS, CDR2 YFSETQ. The CDR3 spells CASQQGQGARSNEQFF. The CDR3 nucleotides read TGCGCCAGCCAACAAGGACAGGGGGCGAGATCCAATGAGCAGTTCTTC.